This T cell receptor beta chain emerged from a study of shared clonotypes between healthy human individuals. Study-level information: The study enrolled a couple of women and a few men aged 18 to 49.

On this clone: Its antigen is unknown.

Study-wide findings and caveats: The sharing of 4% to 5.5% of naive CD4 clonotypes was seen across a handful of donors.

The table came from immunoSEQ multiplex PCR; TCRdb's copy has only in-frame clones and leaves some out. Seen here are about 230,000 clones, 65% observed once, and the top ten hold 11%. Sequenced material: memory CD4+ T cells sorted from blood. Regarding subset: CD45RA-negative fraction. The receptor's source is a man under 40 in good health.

CDR3 coding DNA: TGTGCCAGCGGGTCAACAGTCTCTGGAAACACCATATATTTT. This codes for CASGSTVSGNTIYF. This rearrangement joins TRBV6-1 to TRBJ1-3; D unclear. V lost 8 bases and J 0 bases, leaving 11 bases between the germline ends. Germline loops: CDR1 MNHNS, CDR2 SASEGT. The CDR3 runs to 14 residues.